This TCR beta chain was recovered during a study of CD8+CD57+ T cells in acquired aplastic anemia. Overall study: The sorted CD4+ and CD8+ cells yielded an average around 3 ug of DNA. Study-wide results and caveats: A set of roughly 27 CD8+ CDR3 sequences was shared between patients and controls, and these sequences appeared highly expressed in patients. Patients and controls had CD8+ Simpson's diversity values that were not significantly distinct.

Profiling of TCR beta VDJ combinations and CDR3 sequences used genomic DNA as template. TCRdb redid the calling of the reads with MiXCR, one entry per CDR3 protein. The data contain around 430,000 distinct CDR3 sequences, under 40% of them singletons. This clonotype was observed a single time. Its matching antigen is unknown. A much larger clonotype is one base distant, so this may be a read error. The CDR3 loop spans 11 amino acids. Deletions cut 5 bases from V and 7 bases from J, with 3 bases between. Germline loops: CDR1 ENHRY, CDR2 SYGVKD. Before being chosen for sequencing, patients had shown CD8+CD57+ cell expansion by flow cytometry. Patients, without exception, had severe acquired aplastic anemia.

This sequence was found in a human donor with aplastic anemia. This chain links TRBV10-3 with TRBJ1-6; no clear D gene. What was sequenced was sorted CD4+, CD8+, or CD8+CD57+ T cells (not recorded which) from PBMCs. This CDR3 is CAISTNSPLHF. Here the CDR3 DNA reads TGTGCCATCAGTACCAATTCACCCCTCCACTTT.